A single sample is the source of the 5 T cell receptor beta chains below, sequenced in a study of T cell repertoires in cytomegalovirus infection. TCRdb re-derived calls from the reads in MiXCR, one entry per CDR3 protein. The data show fewer than 550,000 distinct CDR3 sequences, around 27% seen once. Sequenced input: PBMCs. All receptors come from a human donor in good health (CMV status not recorded). Some clones in this sample may be carry-over from other donors' samples.

This clonotype turned up a few times. This chain joins TRBV12-3 or TRBV12-4 and TRBJ1-2; maybe TRBD1 (5 bases). The CDR3 runs to 14 residues. V was cut by 2 bases and J by 8 bases, with 15 bases left in between. CDR3 sequence reads: CASSLTALGDGYTF. In DNA form, the CDR3 reads TGTGCCAGCAGTTTAACTGCCCTTGGGGACGGCTACACCTTC.

V and J are TRBV5-6 and TRBJ1-4; D perhaps matches TRBD1 (5 bases). The CDR3 spans 13 residues. CDR1 is SGHDT, CDR2 YYEEEE, per germline. With 4 bases removed from V and 8 bases from J, the gap between germline ends came to 12 bases. CDR3 region: CASSLTVREKLFF. The DNA for the CDR3 is TGTGCCAGCAGCCTGACAGTACGGGAAAAACTGTTTTTT.

The genes are TRBV15 and TRBJ1-1; D remains ambiguous. CDR1 and CDR2 from the germline V gene are LNHNV and YYDKDF (reference sequence). CDR3 length: 13 residues. Trimming took 3 bases from V and 1 from J, leaving 6 bases between them. CDR3 region: CATSSRTNTEAFF. Here the CDR3 DNA reads TGTGCCACCAGCAGTCGAACGAACACTGAAGCTTTCTTT.

This clonotype was detected a few times. The chain recombines TRBV28 with TRBJ1-1, with a weak D call TRBD1 (6 bases). Germline lookup yields CDR1 MDHEN and CDR2 SYDVKM. V was cut by 10 bases and J by 5 bases, with 23 bases left in between. This CDR3 has 15 amino acids. For the CDR3, the DNA is TGTGCCACATGCCTCGGGGGGGGCGCGGGGACTGAAGCTTTCTTT. Encoded protein: CATCLGGGAGTEAFF.

The chain carries TRBV4-2 and TRBJ1-2; no definite D call. The germline CDR1 and CDR2 sequences are LGHNA and YNFKEQ. Trimming removed 0 bases at V and 7 bases at J, with 15 bases between. This CDR3 spans 15 amino acids. This chain's CDR3 is CASSQELGRGPGYTF. The CDR3 DNA sequence: TGTGCCAGCAGCCAAGAATTGGGGAGAGGTCCTGGCTACACCTTC.